The present TCR beta chain was sequenced within a study of T-cell reconstitution after alpha-beta-depleted transplantation in children. Broader study findings: Where alpha-beta T cells came from about two months after transplant was reportedly several hundred expanded graft clones.

In its sample, this clonotype was seen many times. The antigen is unknown. Preparing the TCRbeta library involved the use of unique molecular identifiers. TCRdb passed the PCR reads through MiXCR, listing each CDR3 protein once. Of roughly 300,000 distinct CDR3 sequences in the sample, approximately 10% are singletons; the top ten hold around 22%. The ends were cut back, 5 bases at V and 3 bases at J, with 9 bases in the middle. From germline, CDR1 is DFQATT and CDR2 SNEGSKA (reference sequence). This CDR3 spans 12 amino acids. The chain is built from TRBV20-1 and TRBJ2-3; D ambiguous. This sample comprised peripheral blood, obtained 180 days after TCRalphabeta/CD19-depleted stem cell transplant. The receptor was derived from a male patient aged 2-15 years who had a stem cell transplant for chronic granulomatous disease, so the T cells may come from the graft donor. The CDR3 region has the DNA TGCAGTGCTTACAGTTTGACAGATACGCAGTATTTT. Protein: CSAYSLTDTQYF.